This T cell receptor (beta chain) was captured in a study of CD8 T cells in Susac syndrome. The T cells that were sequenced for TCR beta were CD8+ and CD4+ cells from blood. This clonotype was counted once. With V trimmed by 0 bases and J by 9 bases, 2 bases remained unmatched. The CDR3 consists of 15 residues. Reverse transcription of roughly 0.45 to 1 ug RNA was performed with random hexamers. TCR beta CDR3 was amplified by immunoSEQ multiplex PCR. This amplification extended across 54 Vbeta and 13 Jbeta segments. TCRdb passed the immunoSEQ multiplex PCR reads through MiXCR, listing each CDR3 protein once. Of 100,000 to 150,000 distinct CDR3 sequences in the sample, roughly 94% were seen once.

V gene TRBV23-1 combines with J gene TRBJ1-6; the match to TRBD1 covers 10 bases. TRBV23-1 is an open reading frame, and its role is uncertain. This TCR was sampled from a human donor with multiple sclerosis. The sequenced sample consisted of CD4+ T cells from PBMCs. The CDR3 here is CASSQSRDRGSPLHF. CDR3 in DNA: TGCGCCAGCAGTCAATCGAGGGACAGGGGTTCACCCCTCCACTTT.